This TCR beta chain was recovered during a study of response to subunit inactivated influenza vaccine. Germline values: CDR1 MNHEY, CDR2 SMNVEV (reference sequence). Trimming cost V 3 bases and J 8 bases, with 14 bases left between them. CDR3 length: 14 residues. TCRdb called the RT-PCR reads again in MiXCR, with one record for every CDR3 protein. This sample has roughly 700,000 distinct CDR3 sequences, with 15% to 18% found just once. This chain joins TRBV27 and TRBJ2-1; D may be TRBD1 (5 bases). The clonotype comes from a man aged 45-65 years who received an inactivated influenza vaccine. Sequenced here: PBMCs from blood, sampled roughly 13 days after vaccination. The CDR3 DNA is TGTGCCAGCAGTTTCCAGGGATCGGTCTATGAGCAGTTCTTC. Translating gives CASSFQGSVYEQFF.